This TCR beta chain is drawn from a study of T-cell memory formation after mild COVID-19. Across the study: Among the donors, TCR clusters were largely specific to each donor.

There are a few counts of this clonotype. The antigen is not known. Overall study findings and caveats: Balance between CD4 and CD8 was seen in clones contracting day 15 to 85, and a CD4+ lean was seen in later expanders.

Each CDR3 protein is one row after TCRdb ran MiXCR on the 5' RACE reads. The sample includes 250,000 or so distinct CDR3 sequences, more than 15% of them seen just once. This CDR3 comprises 16 residues. V lost 6 bases and J lost 4; bases outside the gene matches: 11. The chain carries TRBV12-3 or TRBV12-4 and TRBJ2-1; 8 nucleotides match TRBD2. What was sequenced was PBMCs or a T cell subset sorted from them (not recorded which). The clonotype originates from a man aged 18 to 29 who had mild COVID-19 (a few samples of this study predate the infection). Cell type and time point are not known. The CDR3 coding sequence is TGTGCCAGCAGCCTCACCGGGGGGGGCCCTTACAATGAGCAGTTCTTC. Its protein product is CASSLTGGGPYNEQFF.